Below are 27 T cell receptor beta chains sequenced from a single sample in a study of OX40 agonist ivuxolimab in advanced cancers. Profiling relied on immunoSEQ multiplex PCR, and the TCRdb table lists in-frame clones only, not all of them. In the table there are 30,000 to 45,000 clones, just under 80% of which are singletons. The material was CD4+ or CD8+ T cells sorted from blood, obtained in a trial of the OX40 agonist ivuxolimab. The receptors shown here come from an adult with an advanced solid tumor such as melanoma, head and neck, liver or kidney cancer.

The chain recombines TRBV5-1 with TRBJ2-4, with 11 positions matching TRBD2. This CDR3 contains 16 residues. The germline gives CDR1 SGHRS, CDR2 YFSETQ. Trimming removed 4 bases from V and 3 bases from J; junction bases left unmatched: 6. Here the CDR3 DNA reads TGCGCCAGCAGCCTAACTAGCGGGGGTGGCAAAAACATTCAGTACTTC. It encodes CASSLTSGGGKNIQYF.

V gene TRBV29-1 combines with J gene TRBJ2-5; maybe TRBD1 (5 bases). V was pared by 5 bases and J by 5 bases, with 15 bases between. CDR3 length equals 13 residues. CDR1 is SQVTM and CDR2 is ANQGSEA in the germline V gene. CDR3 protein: CSVSSQGGETQYF. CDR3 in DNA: TGCAGCGTTAGCAGTCAGGGCGGCGAGACCCAGTACTTC.

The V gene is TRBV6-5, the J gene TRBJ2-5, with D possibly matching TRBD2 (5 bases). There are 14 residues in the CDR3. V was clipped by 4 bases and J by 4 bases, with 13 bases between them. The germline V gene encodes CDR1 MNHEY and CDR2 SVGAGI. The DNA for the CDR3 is TGTGCCAGCAGTTTGGACGGCCGGGGAGAGACCCAGTACTTC. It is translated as CASSLDGRGETQYF.

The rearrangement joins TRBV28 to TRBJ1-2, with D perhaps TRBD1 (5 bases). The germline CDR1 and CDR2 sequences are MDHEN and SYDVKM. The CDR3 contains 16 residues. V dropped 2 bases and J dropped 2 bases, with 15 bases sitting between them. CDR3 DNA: TGTGCCAGCAGTTTAATCGGGACCGGAACAAACTATGGCTACACCTTC. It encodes CASSLIGTGTNYGYTF.

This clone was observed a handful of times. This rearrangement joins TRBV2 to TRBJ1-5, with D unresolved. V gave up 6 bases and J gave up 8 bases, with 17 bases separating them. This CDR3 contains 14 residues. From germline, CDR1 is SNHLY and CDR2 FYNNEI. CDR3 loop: CASSAYGRLEPQHF. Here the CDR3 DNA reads TGTGCCAGCAGCGCTTACGGAAGGTTAGAGCCCCAGCATTTT.

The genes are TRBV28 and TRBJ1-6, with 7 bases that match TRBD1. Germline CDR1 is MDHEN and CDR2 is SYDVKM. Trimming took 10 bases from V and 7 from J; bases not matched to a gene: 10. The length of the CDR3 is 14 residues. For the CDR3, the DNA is TGTGCCACCCATGCCGGGACAGCCAATTCACCCCTCCACTTT. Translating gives CATHAGTANSPLHF.

This chain's CDR3 is CASSVVGNAETQYF. The DNA for the CDR3 is TGTGCCAGCAGCGTAGTAGGGAATGCGGAGACCCAGTACTTC. The rearrangement joins TRBV9 to TRBJ2-5; no reliable D call. Germline CDR1 and CDR2: SGDLS and YYNGEE. V was cut by 0 bases and J by 5 bases, with 11 bases left in between. CDR3 length: 14 amino acids.

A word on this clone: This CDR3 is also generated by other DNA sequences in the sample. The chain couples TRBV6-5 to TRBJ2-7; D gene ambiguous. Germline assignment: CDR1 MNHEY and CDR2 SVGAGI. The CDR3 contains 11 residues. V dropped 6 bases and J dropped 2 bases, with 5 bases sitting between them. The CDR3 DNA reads TGTGCCAGCAGGGGCCCCTACGAGCAGTACTTC. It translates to CASRGPYEQYF.

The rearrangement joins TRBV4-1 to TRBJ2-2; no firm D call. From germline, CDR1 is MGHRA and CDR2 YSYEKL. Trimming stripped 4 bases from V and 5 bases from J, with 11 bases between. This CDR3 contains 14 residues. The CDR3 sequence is CASSRVLGTGELFF. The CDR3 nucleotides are TGCGCCAGCAGCCGGGTGTTGGGAACCGGGGAGCTGTTTTTT.

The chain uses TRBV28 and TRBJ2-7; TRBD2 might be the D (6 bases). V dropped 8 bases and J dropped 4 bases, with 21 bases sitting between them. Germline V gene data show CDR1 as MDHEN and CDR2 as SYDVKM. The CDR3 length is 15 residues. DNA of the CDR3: TGTGCCAGCCTTAGGGGCGAACGGGCGGGGTACGAGCAGTACTTC. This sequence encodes CASLRGERAGYEQYF.

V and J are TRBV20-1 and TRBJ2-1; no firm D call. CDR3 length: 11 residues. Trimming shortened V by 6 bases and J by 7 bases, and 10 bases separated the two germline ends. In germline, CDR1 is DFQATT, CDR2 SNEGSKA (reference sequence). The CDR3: CSALSRNEQFF. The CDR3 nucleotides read TGCAGTGCCCTAAGTAGGAATGAGCAGTTCTTC.

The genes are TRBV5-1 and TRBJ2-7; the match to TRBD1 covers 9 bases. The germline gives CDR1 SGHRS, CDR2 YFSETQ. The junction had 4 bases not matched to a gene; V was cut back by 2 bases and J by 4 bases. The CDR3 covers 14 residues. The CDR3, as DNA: TGCGCCAGCAGCTTCACAGGGGGCAGGTACGAGCAGTACTTC. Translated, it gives CASSFTGGRYEQYF.

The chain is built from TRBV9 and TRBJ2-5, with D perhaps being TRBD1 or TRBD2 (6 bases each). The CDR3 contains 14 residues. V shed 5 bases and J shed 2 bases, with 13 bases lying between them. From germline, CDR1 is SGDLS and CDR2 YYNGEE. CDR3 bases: TGTGCCAGCAGTGTCGAGGGGGGACAAGAGACCCAGTACTTC. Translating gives CASSVEGGQETQYF.

The chain's CDR3 is CAWTVANLANSPLHF. The CDR3 DNA reads as TGTGCCTGGACCGTAGCCAACCTGGCTAATTCACCCCTCCACTTT. The genes are TRBV30 and TRBJ1-6; D gene uncertain. Germline CDR1 is GTSNPN and CDR2 is SVGIG (reference sequence). The CDR3 totals 15 residues. The germline V and J ends were trimmed by 4 bases and 6 bases, with 16 bases remaining between them.

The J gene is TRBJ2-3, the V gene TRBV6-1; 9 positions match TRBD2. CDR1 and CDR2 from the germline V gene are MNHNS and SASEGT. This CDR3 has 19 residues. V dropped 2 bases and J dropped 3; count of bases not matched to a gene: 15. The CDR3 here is CASSEPGGAGGDLTDTQYF. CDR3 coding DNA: TGTGCCAGCAGTGAACCCGGAGGAGCGGGGGGCGACCTTACAGATACGCAGTATTTT.

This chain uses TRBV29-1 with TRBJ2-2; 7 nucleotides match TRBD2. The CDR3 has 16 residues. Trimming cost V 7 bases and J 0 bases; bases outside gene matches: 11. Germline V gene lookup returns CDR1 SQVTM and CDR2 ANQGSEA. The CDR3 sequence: CSALGPSGSNTGELFF. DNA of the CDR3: TGCAGCGCCCTGGGGCCTAGCGGATCGAACACCGGGGAGCTGTTTTTT.

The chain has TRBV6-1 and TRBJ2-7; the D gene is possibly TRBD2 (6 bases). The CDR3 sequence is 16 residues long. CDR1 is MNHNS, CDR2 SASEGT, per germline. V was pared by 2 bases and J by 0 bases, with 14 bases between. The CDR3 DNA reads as TGTGCCAGCAGTGAACGGCGGGGTCGCGGCTCCTACGAGCAGTACTTC. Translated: CASSERRGRGSYEQYF.

The CDR3: CASVPSAGISYEQYF. The CDR3 nucleotides read TGTGCCAGCGTACCCTCAGCGGGAATCTCCTACGAGCAGTACTTC. This chain connects TRBV28 to TRBJ2-7; 7 positions match TRBD2. Trimming took 8 bases from V and 0 from J; bases not matched to a gene: 10. From germline, CDR1 is MDHEN and CDR2 SYDVKM. The CDR3 is 15 residues long.

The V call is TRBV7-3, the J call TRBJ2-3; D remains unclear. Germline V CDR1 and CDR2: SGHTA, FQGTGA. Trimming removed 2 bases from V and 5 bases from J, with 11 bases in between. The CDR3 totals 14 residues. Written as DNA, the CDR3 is TGTGCCAGCAGCTTAGGGGATTACCAAGATACGCAGTATTTT. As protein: CASSLGDYQDTQYF.

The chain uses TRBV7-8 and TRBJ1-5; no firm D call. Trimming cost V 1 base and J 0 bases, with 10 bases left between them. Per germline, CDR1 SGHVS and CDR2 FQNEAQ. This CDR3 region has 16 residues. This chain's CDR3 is CASSLVTGFSNQPQHF. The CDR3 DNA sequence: TGTGCCAGCAGCTTAGTGACGGGCTTTAGCAATCAGCCCCAGCATTTT.

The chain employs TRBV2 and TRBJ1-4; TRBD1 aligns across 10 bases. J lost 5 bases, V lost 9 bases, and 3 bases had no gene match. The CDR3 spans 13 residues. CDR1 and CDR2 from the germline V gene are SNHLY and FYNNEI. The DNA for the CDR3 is TGTGCCAGTAGGGACAGGGGCAATGAAAAACTGTTTTTT. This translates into CASRDRGNEKLFF.

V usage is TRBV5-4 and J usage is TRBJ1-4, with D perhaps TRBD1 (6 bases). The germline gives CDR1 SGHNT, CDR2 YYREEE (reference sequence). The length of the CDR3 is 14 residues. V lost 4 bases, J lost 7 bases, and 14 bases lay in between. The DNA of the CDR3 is TGTGCCAGCAGCGGGGCAGGGGCGCCTGAAAAACTGTTTTTT. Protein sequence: CASSGAGAPEKLFF.

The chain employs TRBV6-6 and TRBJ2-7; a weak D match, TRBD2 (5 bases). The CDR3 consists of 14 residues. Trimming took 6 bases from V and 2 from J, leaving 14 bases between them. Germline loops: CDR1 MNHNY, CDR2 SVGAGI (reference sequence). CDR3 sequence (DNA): TGTGCCAGCAGCCCCCGGAGCGGCCCCTACGAGCAGTACTTC. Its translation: CASSPRSGPYEQYF.

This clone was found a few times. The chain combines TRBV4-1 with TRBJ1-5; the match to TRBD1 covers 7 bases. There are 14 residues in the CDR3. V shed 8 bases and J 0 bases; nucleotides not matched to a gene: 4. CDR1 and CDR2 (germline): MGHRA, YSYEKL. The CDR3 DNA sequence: TGCGCCAGCCGACAGGGAGATAGCAATCAGCCCCAGCATTTT. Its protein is CASRQGDSNQPQHF.

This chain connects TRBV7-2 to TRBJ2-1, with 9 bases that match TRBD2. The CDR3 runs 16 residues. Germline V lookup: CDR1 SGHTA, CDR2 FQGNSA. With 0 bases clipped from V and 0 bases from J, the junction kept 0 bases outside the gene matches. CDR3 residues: CASSLASGSSYNEQFF. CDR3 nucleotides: TGTGCCAGCAGCTTAGCTAGCGGGAGCTCCTACAATGAGCAGTTCTTC.

The CDR3 reads CASSHGSITSTDTQYF. Written as DNA, the CDR3 is TGCGCCAGCAGTCATGGTAGCATAACTAGCACAGATACGCAGTATTTT. V gene TRBV23-1 combines with J gene TRBJ2-3; D unresolved. TRBV23-1 is placed among ORFs of uncertain function. Trimming shortened V by 3 bases and J by 0 bases, and 13 bases separated the two germline ends. This CDR3 spans 16 amino acids.

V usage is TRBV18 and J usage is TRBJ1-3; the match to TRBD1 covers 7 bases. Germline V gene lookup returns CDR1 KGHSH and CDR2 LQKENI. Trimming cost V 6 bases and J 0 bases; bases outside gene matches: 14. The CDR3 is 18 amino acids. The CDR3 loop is CASSHRGLDTTSGNTIYF. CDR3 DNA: TGTGCCAGCTCCCACAGGGGACTAGATACCACCTCTGGAAACACCATATATTTT.